The 32 T cell receptor beta chains listed next were all sequenced from one sample in a study of graft-versus-host responses after intestinal transplantation. This table comes from immunoSEQ multiplex PCR, and its TCRdb copy is limited to in-frame clones, with some not included. The repertoire consists of around 30,000 clones, with 83% occurring once and the leading ten covering 1.1%. The material sequenced was PBMCs, taken approximately 28 days after intestinal transplant. The source of these receptors is a human patient who received an intestinal transplant, so some T cells may come from the graft donor.

This sequence joins TRBV9 and TRBJ2-3, with D maybe TRBD2 (6 bases). Germline loops: CDR1 SGDLS, CDR2 YYNGEE. V was pared by 3 bases and J by 6 bases, with 17 bases between. The CDR3 loop spans 15 amino acids. The CDR3 reads CASSAWDFSMDTQYF. CDR3 DNA: TGTGCCAGCAGCGCTTGGGACTTTAGCATGGATACGCAGTATTTT. Supplemented by reference TRBV9 and TRBJ2-3, the full variable domain reads DSGVTQTPKHLITATGQRVTLRCSPRSGDLSVYWYQQSLDQGLQFLIQYYNGEERAKGNILERFSAQQFPDLHSELNLSSLELGDSALYFCASSAWDFSMDTQYFGPGTRLTVL.

The rearrangement uses TRBV6-6 and TRBJ2-7, with 12 bases lining up with TRBD1. After removal of 0 bases from V and 5 bases from J, the junction contained 2 bases not matched to a gene. Germline V lookup: CDR1 MNHNY, CDR2 SVGAGI (reference sequence). The CDR3 sequence is 15 residues long. The CDR3 here is CASSYSGQGADEQYF. The CDR3 nucleotides read TGTGCCAGCAGTTACTCGGGACAGGGGGCCGACGAGCAGTACTTC.

The chain couples TRBV19 to TRBJ2-7; 9 bases fit TRBD1. Trimming took 5 bases from V and 0 from J; bases not matched to a gene: 11. The CDR3 consists of 17 residues. Germline CDR1 and CDR2: LNHDA and SQIVND (reference sequence). The CDR3 sequence is CASSPGTGKSSSYEQYF. The CDR3 nucleotides are TGTGCCAGTAGTCCCGGGACAGGGAAAAGCAGCTCCTACGAGCAGTACTTC.

The V call is TRBV12-5, the J call TRBJ2-3; 13 bases map to TRBD2. Per germline, CDR1 LGHNT and CDR2 FRNRAP. The CDR3 loop spans 16 amino acids. V was clipped by 0 bases and J by 4 bases; unmatched bases: 1. CDR3 DNA sequence: TGTGCTAGTGGTTTGGTACTAGCGGGGGGGCCAGATACGCAGTATTTT. Residues: CASGLVLAGGPDTQYF.

The chain recombines TRBV2 with TRBJ2-7, with 10 bases aligning to TRBD2. Germline lookup yields CDR1 SNHLY and CDR2 FYNNEI. This CDR3 is built from 15 residues. J gave up 3 bases and V 8 bases, and 10 bases lay outside the gene matches. The CDR3 loop is CASGLAGEGGYEQYF. The CDR3 nucleotides are TGTGCCAGCGGGCTAGCGGGAGAGGGTGGCTACGAGCAGTACTTC. Full variable domain (missing parts from reference TRBV2 and TRBJ2-7): EPEVTQTPSHQVTQMGQEVILRCVPISNHLYFYWYRQILGQKVEFLVSFYNNEISEKSEIFDDQFSVERPDGSNFTLKIRSTKLEDSAMYFCASGLAGEGGYEQYFGPGTRLTVT.

This chain links TRBV27 with TRBJ1-4, with 9 bases identical to TRBD1. This CDR3 is built from 14 residues. V lost 9 bases and J lost 8; bases outside the gene matches: 10. Germline V CDR1 and CDR2: MNHEY, SMNVEV (reference sequence). DNA for the CDR3: TGTGCCAGTGCCCCGGGACAGGGATGGGAAAAACTGTTTTTT. Protein product: CASAPGQGWEKLFF.

The chain employs TRBV6-5 and TRBJ2-5; 9 nucleotides agree with TRBD1. The closer fit of TRBJ2-7 to the DNA end suggests the J call may be wrong. This CDR3 comprises 15 residues. Germline CDR1 reads MNHEY; CDR2 reads SVGAGI. The CDR3 loop is CASSTTGTGSYEQYF. Written as DNA, the CDR3 is TGTGCCAGCAGTACGACCGGGACAGGGTCCTACGAGCAGTACTTC.

CDR3 protein: CASSQASGRMYEQYF. The CDR3, as DNA: TGCGCCAGCAGCCAAGCCAGCGGGAGGATGTACGAGCAGTACTTC. The V call is TRBV4-1, the J call TRBJ2-5, with 9 bases lining up with TRBD2. With the DNA end fitting TRBJ2-7 better, the J assignment may be wrong. The CDR3 has 15 amino acids. Germline V lookup: CDR1 MGHRA, CDR2 YSYEKL.

The J gene is TRBJ2-2, the V gene TRBV9; 13 bases match TRBD2. Looked up from germline, CDR1 is SGDLS and CDR2 is YYNGEE. The V and J ends lost 3 bases and 7 bases, in that order; junction bases with no gene match: 3. The CDR3 spans 15 residues. CDR3 in amino acids: CASSGTSGGGGELFF. CDR3 nucleotide sequence: TGTGCCAGCAGCGGGACTAGCGGGGGTGGCGGGGAGCTGTTTTTT. Together with reference TRBV9 and TRBJ2-2, the CDR3 gives the full variable domain: DSGVTQTPKHLITATGQRVTLRCSPRSGDLSVYWYQQSLDQGLQFLIQYYNGEERAKGNILERFSAQQFPDLHSELNLSSLELGDSALYFCASSGTSGGGGELFFGEGSRLTVL.

V usage is TRBV28 and J usage is TRBJ2-7; 7 nucleotides line up with TRBD1. The germline V gene has CDR1 MDHEN and CDR2 SYDVKM. The CDR3 is 15 amino acids. The V gene end was trimmed by 4 bases and the J gene end by 1 base; junction bases not matched to a gene: 7. The CDR3 here is CASSSRGGRSYEQYF. The CDR3 coding sequence is TGTGCCAGCAGTTCCCGAGGGGGCAGGTCCTACGAGCAGTACTTC.

This clone was observed a single time. The gene calls are TRBV11-2 and TRBJ2-2; a weak D match, TRBD2 (6 bases). The CDR3 is made up of 16 amino acids. The germline V gene encodes CDR1 SGHAT and CDR2 FQNNGV. Deletions cut 7 bases from V and 2 bases from J, with 17 bases between. CDR3 in DNA: TGTGCCAGCAAGAGAGGTAGCGGTACCAACACCGGGGAGCTGTTTTTT. It yields the protein CASKRGSGTNTGELFF.

This clone showed up just a few times. Other DNA sequences in the same sample also yield this CDR3. The chain has TRBV6-1 and TRBJ1-5; a weak D match, TRBD1 (6 bases). The CDR3 length is 14 residues. V was clipped by 8 bases and J by 6 bases, with 17 bases between them. Germline assignment: CDR1 MNHNS and CDR2 SASEGT. CDR3 region: CASDPTGASQPQHF. The CDR3 DNA sequence: TGTGCCAGCGACCCGACGGGGGCGAGTCAGCCCCAGCATTTT.

In this sample, this clone turned up once. The J gene is TRBJ1-3, the V gene TRBV7-3; D unresolved. The V and J ends lost 1 base and 2 bases respectively, with 9 bases between them. Germline V gene data show CDR1 as SGHTA and CDR2 as FQGTGA. CDR3 length: 15 amino acids. CDR3 loop: CASSLNGQTGNTIYF. CDR3 coding DNA: TGTGCCAGCAGCTTAAATGGGCAGACTGGAAACACCATATATTTT.

V and J are TRBV27 and TRBJ2-1; 13 positions agree with TRBD2. The CDR3 length is 17 residues. Germline values: CDR1 MNHEY, CDR2 SMNVEV (reference sequence). V shed 5 bases, J shed 6 bases, and the junction held 10 bases outside the gene matches. The DNA for the CDR3 is TGTGCCAGCAGTCCCACACCACTAGCGGGGGGGGGCAATGAGCAGTTCTTC. Protein: CASSPTPLAGGGNEQFF.

The V and J genes are TRBV6-5 and TRBJ2-5, with D maybe TRBD1 (6 bases). V was clipped by 0 bases and J by 1 base, with 9 bases between them. The CDR3 length is 15 residues. Germline V CDR1 and CDR2: MNHEY, SVGAGI. The CDR3 spells CASSYSGGRQETQYF. The CDR3 DNA follows: TGTGCCAGCAGTTACTCAGGGGGACGCCAAGAGACCCAGTACTTC.

The CDR3 coding sequence is TGTGCCAGCAGTATTCCCTCCTACGAGCAGTACTTC. This translates into CASSIPSYEQYF. The rearrangement uses TRBV28 and TRBJ2-7, with D hard to call. CDR3 length: 12 amino acids. V lost 5 bases to trimming and J lost 0 bases, with 5 bases between them. Looked up from germline, CDR1 is MDHEN and CDR2 is SYDVKM.

The CDR3 coding sequence is TGCGCCAGCAGCTTGGGCCGGGACAGTGTCCCAACTAATGAAAAACTGTTTTTT. It translates to CASSLGRDSVPTNEKLFF. V and J are TRBV5-1 and TRBJ1-4, with 7 bases aligning to TRBD1. V trimming: 0 bases; J trimming: 0 bases; junction bases outside the gene matches: 8. Germline CDR1 SGHRS, CDR2 YFSETQ. The CDR3 runs to 18 residues.

V and J are TRBV6-5 and TRBJ1-1, with a tentative D call TRBD1 (5 bases). Germline lookup yields CDR1 MNHEY and CDR2 SVGAGI. Trimming cost V 6 bases and J 6 bases, with 20 bases left between them. The CDR3 length is 15 residues. This chain's CDR3 is CASRTVEGRPPEAFF. The CDR3 DNA is TGTGCCAGCAGGACAGTGGAGGGCCGCCCTCCTGAAGCTTTCTTT.

J is TRBJ1-3 and V is TRBV4-1, with D uncertain. The CDR3 sequence is 15 residues long. From germline, CDR1 is MGHRA and CDR2 YSYEKL. V lost 3 bases and J 2 bases, leaving 11 bases between the germline ends. This CDR3 reads CASSQPRRAGNTIYF. The CDR3 DNA is TGCGCCAGCAGCCAGCCTAGACGGGCTGGAAACACCATATATTTT.

The chain combines TRBV2 with TRBJ2-5; weak D call: TRBD2 (6 bases). Looked up from germline, CDR1 is SNHLY and CDR2 is FYNNEI. CDR3 length: 14 residues. Trimming took off 4 bases at V and 0 bases at J, with 9 bases between the two ends. Written as DNA, the CDR3 is TGTGCCAGCAGTGGACTAGTATACCAAGAGACCCAGTACTTC. This encodes CASSGLVYQETQYF.

The V and J genes are TRBV4-1 and TRBJ1-4; the match to TRBD1 covers 7 bases. V lost 4 bases to trimming and J lost 4 bases; unmatched junction nucleotides: 9. Looked up from germline, CDR1 is MGHRA and CDR2 is YSYEKL. This CDR3 has 16 residues. CDR3 DNA sequence: TGCGCCAGCAGCCTCTATTTCCGGGACAGTAATGAAAAACTGTTTTTT. Translated, it gives CASSLYFRDSNEKLFF.

The chain couples TRBV5-4 to TRBJ2-5, with 10 bases that match TRBD2. The CDR3 spans 16 residues. J gave up 2 bases and V 3 bases, and 7 bases lay outside the gene matches. The germline gives CDR1 SGHNT, CDR2 YYREEE (reference sequence). The CDR3 loop is CASSSQLAGNQETQYF. The CDR3 DNA reads TGTGCCAGCAGCTCCCAACTAGCGGGGAATCAAGAGACCCAGTACTTC. Looking up the rest from reference TRBV5-4 and TRBJ2-5 gives the full variable domain: ETGVTQSPTHLIKTRGQQVTLRCSSQSGHNTVSWYQQALGQGPQFIFQYYREEENGRGNFPPRFSGLQFPNYSSELNVNALELDDSALYLCASSSQLAGNQETQYFGPGTRLLVL.

This clone was counted once. The V and J genes are TRBV21-1 and TRBJ2-1; TRBD2 reflects the table's D call only, with no check against the DNA. TRBV21-1 is described as a pseudogene. This CDR3 comprises 20 residues. CDR3 protein: CASSKGGESALAVEDNEQFF. CDR3 nucleotide sequence: TGTGCCAGCAGCAAAGGGGGGGAATCGGCACTAGCGGTCGAAGACAATGAGCAGTTCTTC.

This clone was picked up a small number of times. The chain has TRBV6-5 and TRBJ2-1; possibly TRBD1 or TRBD2 for D (5 bases each). With 5 bases removed from V and 2 bases from J, the gap between germline ends came to 10 bases. This CDR3 spans 14 amino acids. Germline assignment: CDR1 MNHEY and CDR2 SVGAGI. Here the CDR3 DNA reads TGTGCCAGCAGTCTCCGGGACCCCTACAATGAGCAGTTCTTC. The encoded protein is CASSLRDPYNEQFF.

V is TRBV7-3 and J is TRBJ2-5; D could derive from TRBD1 or TRBD2 (6 bases each). CDR3 length equals 15 residues. Per germline, CDR1 SGHTA and CDR2 FQGTGA. V was clipped by 1 base and J by 2 bases, with 11 bases between them. DNA for the CDR3: TGTGCCAGCAGCTTAAAAGGGGGGCAACAAGAGACCCAGTACTTC. Protein product: CASSLKGGQQETQYF.

J is TRBJ1-1 and V is TRBV6-1; 10 nucleotides align to TRBD1. V shed 2 bases, J shed 5 bases, and the junction held 2 bases outside the gene matches. The germline V gene has CDR1 MNHNS and CDR2 SASEGT. The CDR3 sequence is 14 residues long. The CDR3 region is CASSERTGGTEAFF. DNA for the CDR3: TGTGCCAGCAGTGAACGGACAGGGGGAACTGAAGCTTTCTTT.

The chain uses TRBV6-6 and TRBJ2-1; TRBD1 is a possible D gene (5 bases). Germline V lookup: CDR1 MNHNY, CDR2 SVGAGI (reference sequence). This CDR3 has 14 amino acids. The germline V and J ends were trimmed by 3 bases and 1 base, with 7 bases remaining between them. CDR3 protein: CASSYQGSYNEQFF. CDR3 coding DNA: TGTGCCAGCAGTTATCAGGGTTCCTACAATGAGCAGTTCTTC.

The V gene is TRBV5-1, the J gene TRBJ2-3, with 8 bases aligning to TRBD1. Germline CDR1 is SGHRS and CDR2 is YFSETQ. The CDR3 covers 13 residues. Unmatched junction bases numbered 4, after V lost 4 bases and J lost 6 bases. CDR3 residues: CASSDRGVDTQYF. The CDR3 nucleotides are TGCGCCAGCAGCGACAGGGGAGTGGATACGCAGTATTTT.

The V call is TRBV12-5, the J call TRBJ2-6, with D unresolved. The length of the CDR3 is 16 residues. Germline V gene sequence: CDR1 LGHNT, CDR2 FRNRAP. V dropped 2 bases and J dropped 0 bases, with 8 bases sitting between them. CDR3 amino acids: CASGLRVDSGANVLTF. In nucleotides, the CDR3 is TGTGCTAGTGGTTTGCGGGTTGACTCTGGGGCCAACGTCCTGACTTTC.

The chain carries TRBV6-6 and TRBJ2-7; TRBD2 aligns across 9 bases. The CDR3 runs 15 residues. Germline CDR1 and CDR2: MNHNY and SVGAGI (reference sequence). V shed 6 bases and J 0 bases; nucleotides not matched to a gene: 6. CDR3 sequence (DNA): TGTGCCAGCAGCGACGGACTAGCGTACTCCTACGAGCAGTACTTC. Translation gives CASSDGLAYSYEQYF.

The genes are TRBV9 and TRBJ2-1, with D uncertain. The V gene's germline CDR1 is SGDLS and CDR2 YYNGEE. The CDR3 consists of 16 residues. V was trimmed by 0 bases and J by 0 bases, leaving 10 bases between them. The CDR3 bases are TGTGCCAGCAGCGTAGATCCTAGGAGCTCCTACAATGAGCAGTTCTTC. This translates into CASSVDPRSSYNEQFF.

This clone was detected a few times. This sequence joins TRBV6-1 and TRBJ2-1; weak D call: TRBD2 (5 bases). The germline gives CDR1 MNHNS, CDR2 SASEGT. The V end lost 1 base, the J end lost 3 bases, and 10 bases lay between the germline ends. This CDR3 comprises 15 residues. Here the CDR3 reads CASSEEGVVYNEQFF. The CDR3 nucleotides read TGTGCCAGCAGTGAAGAGGGAGTAGTCTACAATGAGCAGTTCTTC.